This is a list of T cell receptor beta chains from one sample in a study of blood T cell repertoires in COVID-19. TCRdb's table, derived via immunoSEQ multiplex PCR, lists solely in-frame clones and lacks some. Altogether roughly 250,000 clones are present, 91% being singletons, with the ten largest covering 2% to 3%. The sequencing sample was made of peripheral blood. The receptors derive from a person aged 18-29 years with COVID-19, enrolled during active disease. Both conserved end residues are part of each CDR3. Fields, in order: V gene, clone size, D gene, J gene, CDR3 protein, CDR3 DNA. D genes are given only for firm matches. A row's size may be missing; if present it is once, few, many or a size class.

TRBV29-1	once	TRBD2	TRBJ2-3	CSVVRGGDTQYF	TGCAGCGTTGTACGGGGAGGGGATACGCAGTATTTT
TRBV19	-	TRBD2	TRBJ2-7	CASGSGSGFYEQYF	TGTGCCAGTGGGAGCGGGAGTGGGTTTTACGAGCAGTACTTC
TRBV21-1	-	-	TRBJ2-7	CASSKVPGRATYEQYF	TGTGCCAGCAGCAAAGTCCCCGGGAGGGCGACCTACGAGCAGTACTTC
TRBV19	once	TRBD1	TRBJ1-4	CASSTNAGGGEKLFF	TGTGCCAGTAGTACTAACGCAGGGGGCGGCGAAAAACTGTTTTTT
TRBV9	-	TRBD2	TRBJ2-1	CASSVVVSSGRENEQFF	TGTGCCAGCAGCGTAGTTGTCTCTAGCGGGAGGGAGAATGAGCAGTTCTTC
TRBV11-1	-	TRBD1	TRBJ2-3	CASSQTGNAADTQYF	TGTGCCAGCAGCCAGACAGGGAATGCGGCAGATACGCAGTATTTT
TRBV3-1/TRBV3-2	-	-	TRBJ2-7	CASSQLRGYEQYF	TGTGCCAGCAGCCAACTGCGGGGATACGAGCAGTACTTC
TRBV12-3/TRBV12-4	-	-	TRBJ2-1	CASSLGGYEFF	TGTGCCAGCAGTTTAGGAGGATATGAGTTCTTC
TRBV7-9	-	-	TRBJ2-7	CASSDLGDEQYF	TGTGCCAGCAGCGATCTCGGGGACGAGCAGTACTTC
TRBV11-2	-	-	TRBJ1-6	CASSFQGGSYNSPLHF	TGTGCCAGCAGCTTCCAGGGTGGCTCCTATAATTCACCCCTCCACTTT
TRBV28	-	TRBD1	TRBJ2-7	CASSSHWGTGLYEQYF	TGTGCCAGCAGTTCCCATTGGGGGACAGGGTTATACGAGCAGTACTTC
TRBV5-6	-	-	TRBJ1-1	CASSLAFGEGVTEAFF	TGTGCCAGCAGCTTGGCCTTCGGTGAAGGGGTTACTGAAGCTTTCTTT
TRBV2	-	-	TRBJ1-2	CASTEGKKSYGYTF	TGTGCCAGCACCGAGGGAAAAAAAAGCTATGGCTACACCTTC
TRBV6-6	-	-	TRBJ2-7	CASSYSTGRGYEQYF	TGTGCCAGCAGTTACTCGACCGGGAGAGGCTACGAGCAGTACTTC